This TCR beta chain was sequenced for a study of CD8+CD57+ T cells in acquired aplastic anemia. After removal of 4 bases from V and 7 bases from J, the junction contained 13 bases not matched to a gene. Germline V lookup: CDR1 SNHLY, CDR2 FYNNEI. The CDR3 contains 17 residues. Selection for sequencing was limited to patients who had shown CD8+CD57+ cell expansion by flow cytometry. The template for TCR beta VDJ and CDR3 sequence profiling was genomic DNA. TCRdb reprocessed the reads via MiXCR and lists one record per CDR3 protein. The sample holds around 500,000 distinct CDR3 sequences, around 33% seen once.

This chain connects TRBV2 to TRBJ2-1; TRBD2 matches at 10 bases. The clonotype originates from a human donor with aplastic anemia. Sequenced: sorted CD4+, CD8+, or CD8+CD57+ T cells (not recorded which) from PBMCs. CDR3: CASSVTGLAASGNEQFF. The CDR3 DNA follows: TGTGCCAGCAGTGTAACCGGACTAGCGGCCTCTGGAAATGAGCAGTTCTTC.